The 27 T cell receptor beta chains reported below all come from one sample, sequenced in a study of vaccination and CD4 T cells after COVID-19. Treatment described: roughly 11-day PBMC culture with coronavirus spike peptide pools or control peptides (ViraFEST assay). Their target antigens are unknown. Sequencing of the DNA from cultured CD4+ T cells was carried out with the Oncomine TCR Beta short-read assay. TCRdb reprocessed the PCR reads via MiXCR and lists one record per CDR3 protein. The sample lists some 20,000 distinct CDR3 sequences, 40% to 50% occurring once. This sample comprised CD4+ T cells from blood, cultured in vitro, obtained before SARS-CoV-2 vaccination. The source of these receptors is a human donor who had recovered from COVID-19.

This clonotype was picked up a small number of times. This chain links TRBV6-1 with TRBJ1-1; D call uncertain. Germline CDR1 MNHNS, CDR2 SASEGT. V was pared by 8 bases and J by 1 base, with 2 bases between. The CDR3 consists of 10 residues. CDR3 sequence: CASGNTEAFF. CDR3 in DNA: TGTGCCAGCGGGAACACTGAAGCTTTCTTT.

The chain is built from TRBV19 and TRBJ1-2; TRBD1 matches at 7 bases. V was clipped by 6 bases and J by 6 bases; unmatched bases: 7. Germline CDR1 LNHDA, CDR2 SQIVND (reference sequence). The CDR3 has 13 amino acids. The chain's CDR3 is CASREQGSDGYTF. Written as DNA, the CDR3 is TGTGCCAGTAGAGAACAGGGGTCGGATGGCTACACCTTC.

The CDR3 DNA reads TGTGCCAGCAGCTTGGCGGGGGGAGGCTACACCTTC. Amino acid sequence: CASSLAGGGYTF. V is TRBV5-6 and J is TRBJ1-2; maybe TRBD1 (5 bases). V shed 0 bases and J shed 8 bases, with 8 bases lying between them. Germline V gives CDR1 SGHDT, CDR2 YYEEEE. This CDR3 has 12 residues.

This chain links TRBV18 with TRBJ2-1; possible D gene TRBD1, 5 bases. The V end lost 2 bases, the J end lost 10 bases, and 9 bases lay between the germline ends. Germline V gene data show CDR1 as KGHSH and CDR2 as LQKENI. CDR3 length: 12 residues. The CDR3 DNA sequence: TGTGCCAGCTCACCAGGGCCAGGGGAGCAGTTCTTC. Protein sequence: CASSPGPGEQFF. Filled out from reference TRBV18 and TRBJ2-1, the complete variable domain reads NAGVMQNPRHLVRRRGQEARLRCSPMKGHSHVYWYRQLPEEGLKFMVYLQKENIIDESGMPKERFSAEFPKEGPSILRIQQVVRGDSAAYFCASSPGPGEQFFGPGTRLTVL.

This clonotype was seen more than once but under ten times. The CDR3 reads CASSKRQALQETQYF. The CDR3 DNA is TGTGCCAGCAGCAAGAGACAGGCCCTCCAAGAGACCCAGTACTTC. V and J are TRBV7-2 and TRBJ2-5, with TRBD1 as a possible D gene (6 bases). The CDR3 is 15 residues long. Germline assignment: CDR1 SGHTA and CDR2 FQGNSA. V was trimmed by 5 bases and J by 1 base, leaving 14 bases between them.

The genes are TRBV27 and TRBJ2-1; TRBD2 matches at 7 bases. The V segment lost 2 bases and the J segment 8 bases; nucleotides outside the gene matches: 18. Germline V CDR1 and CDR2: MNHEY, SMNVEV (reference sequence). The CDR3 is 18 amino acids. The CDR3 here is CASSLGGGTLAAVDEQFF. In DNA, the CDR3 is TGTGCCAGCAGTTTAGGCGGGGGTACACTAGCCGCCGTCGATGAGCAGTTCTTC.

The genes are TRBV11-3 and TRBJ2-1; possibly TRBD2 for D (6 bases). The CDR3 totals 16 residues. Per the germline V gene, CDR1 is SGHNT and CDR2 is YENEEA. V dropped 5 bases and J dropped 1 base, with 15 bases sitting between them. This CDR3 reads CASSATSRWSYNEQFF. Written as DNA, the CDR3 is TGTGCCAGCAGCGCCACTAGCAGGTGGTCCTACAATGAGCAGTTCTTC.

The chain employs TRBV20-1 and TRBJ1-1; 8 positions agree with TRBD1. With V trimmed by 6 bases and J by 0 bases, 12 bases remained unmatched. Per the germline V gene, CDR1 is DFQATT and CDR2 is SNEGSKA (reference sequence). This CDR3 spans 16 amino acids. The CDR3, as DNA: TGCAGTGCCCCGAATGTACGGACAGGGATGAACACTGAAGCTTTCTTT. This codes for CSAPNVRTGMNTEAFF.

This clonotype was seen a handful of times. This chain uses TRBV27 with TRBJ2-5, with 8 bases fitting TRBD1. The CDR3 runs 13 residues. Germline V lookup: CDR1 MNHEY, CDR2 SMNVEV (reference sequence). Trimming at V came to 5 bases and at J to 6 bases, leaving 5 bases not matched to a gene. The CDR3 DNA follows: TGTGCCAGCAGTACAGGGGGTAGAAAGACCCAGTACTTC. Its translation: CASSTGGRKTQYF.

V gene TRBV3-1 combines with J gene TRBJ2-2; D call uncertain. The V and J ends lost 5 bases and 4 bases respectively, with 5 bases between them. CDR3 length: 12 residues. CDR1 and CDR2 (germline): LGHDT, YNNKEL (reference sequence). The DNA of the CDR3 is TGTGCCAGCAGCTTCGGCACCGGGGAGCTGTTTTTT. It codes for CASSFGTGELFF.

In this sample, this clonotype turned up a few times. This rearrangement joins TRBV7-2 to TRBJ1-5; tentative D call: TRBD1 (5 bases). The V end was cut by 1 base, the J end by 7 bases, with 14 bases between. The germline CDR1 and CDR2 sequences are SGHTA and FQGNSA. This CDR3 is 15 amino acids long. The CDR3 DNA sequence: TGTGCCAGCAGCTTAGAAAGACGGGGCGGGCAGCCCCAGCATTTT. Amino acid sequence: CASSLERRGGQPQHF. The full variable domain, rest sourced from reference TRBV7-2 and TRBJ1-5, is GAGVSQSPSNKVTEKGKDVELRCDPISGHTALYWYRQSLGQGLEFLIYFQGNSAPDKSGLPSDRFSAERTGGSVSTLTIQRTQQEDSAVYLCASSLERRGGQPQHFGDGTRLSIL.

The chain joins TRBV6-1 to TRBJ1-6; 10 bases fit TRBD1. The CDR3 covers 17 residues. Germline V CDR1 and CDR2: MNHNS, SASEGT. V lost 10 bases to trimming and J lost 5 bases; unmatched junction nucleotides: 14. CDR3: CATRDRGTIRHNSPLHF. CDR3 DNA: TGTGCCACCCGGGACAGGGGTACTATTAGACATAATTCACCCCTCCACTTT.

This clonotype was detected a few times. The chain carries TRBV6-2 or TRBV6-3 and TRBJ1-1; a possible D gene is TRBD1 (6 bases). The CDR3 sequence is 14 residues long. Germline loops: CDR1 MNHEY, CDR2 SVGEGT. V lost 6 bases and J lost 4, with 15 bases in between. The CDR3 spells CASRVQGTGTEAFF. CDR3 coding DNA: TGTGCCAGCAGAGTACAGGGAACTGGCACTGAAGCTTTCTTT.

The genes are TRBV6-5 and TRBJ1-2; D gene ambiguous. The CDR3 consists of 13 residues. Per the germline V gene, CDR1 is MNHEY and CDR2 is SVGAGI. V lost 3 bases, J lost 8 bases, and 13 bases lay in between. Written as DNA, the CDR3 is TGTGCCAGCAGTTATCGGAGGGTCGACGGCTACACCTTC. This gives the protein CASSYRRVDGYTF.

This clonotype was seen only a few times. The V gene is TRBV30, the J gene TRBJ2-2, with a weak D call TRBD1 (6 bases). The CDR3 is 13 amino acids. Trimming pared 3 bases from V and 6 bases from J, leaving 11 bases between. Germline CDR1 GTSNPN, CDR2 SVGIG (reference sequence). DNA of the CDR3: TGTGCCTGGAGGAGGCAGGGGCCCGGGGAGCTGTTTTTT. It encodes CAWRRQGPGELFF.

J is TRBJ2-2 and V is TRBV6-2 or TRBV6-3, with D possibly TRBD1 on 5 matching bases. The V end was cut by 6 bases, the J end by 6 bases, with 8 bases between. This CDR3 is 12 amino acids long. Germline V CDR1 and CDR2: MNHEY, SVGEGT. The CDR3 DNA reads TGTGCCAGCAGAAGGGGCGCCGGGGAGCTGTTTTTT. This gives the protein CASRRGAGELFF.

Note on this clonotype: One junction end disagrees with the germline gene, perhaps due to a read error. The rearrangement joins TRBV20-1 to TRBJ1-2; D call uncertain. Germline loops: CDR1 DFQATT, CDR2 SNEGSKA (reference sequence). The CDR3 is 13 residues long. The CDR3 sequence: CSADQRSNYGCTF. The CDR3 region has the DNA TGCAGTGCTGATCAAAGGAGTAACTATGGCTGCACCTTC.

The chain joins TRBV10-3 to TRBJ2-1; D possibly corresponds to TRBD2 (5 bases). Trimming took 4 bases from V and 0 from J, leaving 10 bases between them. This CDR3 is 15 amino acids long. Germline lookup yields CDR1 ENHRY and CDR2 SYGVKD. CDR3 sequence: CAISVSGSSYNEQFF. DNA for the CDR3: TGTGCCATCAGTGTGAGCGGAAGCTCCTACAATGAGCAGTTCTTC.

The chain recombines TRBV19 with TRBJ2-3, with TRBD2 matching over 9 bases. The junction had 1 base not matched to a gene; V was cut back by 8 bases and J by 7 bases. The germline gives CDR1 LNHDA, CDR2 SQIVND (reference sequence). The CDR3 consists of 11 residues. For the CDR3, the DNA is TGTGCCAGTCTAGCGGGGCATACGCAGTATTTT. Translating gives CASLAGHTQYF.

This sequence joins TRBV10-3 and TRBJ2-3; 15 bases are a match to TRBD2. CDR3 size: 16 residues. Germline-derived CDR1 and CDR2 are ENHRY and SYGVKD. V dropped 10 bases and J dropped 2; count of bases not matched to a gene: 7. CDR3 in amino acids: CATGTSGGLVTDTQYF. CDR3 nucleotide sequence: TGTGCCACCGGGACTAGCGGGGGGCTGGTCACAGATACGCAGTATTTT.

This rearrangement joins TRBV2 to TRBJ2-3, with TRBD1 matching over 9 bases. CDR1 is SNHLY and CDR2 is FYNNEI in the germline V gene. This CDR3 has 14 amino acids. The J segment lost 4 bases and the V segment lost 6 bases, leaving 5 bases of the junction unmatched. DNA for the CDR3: TGTGCCAGCAGCACAGGGGGCGCGGCAGATACGCAGTATTTT. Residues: CASSTGGAADTQYF.

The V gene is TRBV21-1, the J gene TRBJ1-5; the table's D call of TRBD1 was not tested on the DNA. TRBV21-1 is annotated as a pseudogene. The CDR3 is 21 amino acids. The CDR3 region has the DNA TGTGCCAGCAGCAATAGAAATCCCTTCACCACAGGGGGATACGGCAATCAGCCCCAGCATTTT. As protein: CASSNRNPFTTGGYGNQPQHF.

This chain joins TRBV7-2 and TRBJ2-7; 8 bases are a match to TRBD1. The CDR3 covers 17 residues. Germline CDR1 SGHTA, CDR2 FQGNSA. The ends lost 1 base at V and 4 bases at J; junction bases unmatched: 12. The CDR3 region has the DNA TGTGCCAGCAGCTTAGTGCCCTGGACAGGGAGGCGGTACGAGCAGTACTTC. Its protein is CASSLVPWTGRRYEQYF. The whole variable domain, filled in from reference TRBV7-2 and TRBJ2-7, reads GAGVSQSPSNKVTEKGKDVELRCDPISGHTALYWYRQSLGQGLEFLIYFQGNSAPDKSGLPSDRFSAERTGGSVSTLTIQRTQQEDSAVYLCASSLVPWTGRRYEQYFGPGTRLTVT.

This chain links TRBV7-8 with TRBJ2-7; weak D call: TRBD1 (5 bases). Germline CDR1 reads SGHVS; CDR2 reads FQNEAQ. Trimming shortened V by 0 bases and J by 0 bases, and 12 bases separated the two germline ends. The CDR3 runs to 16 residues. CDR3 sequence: CASSLAGGRASYEQYF. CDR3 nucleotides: TGTGCCAGCAGCTTAGCCGGCGGCAGGGCCTCCTACGAGCAGTACTTC.

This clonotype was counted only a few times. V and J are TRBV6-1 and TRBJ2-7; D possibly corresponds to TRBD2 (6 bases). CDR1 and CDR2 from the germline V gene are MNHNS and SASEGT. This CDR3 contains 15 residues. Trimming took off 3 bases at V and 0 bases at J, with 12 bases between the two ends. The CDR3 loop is CASSERGHSSYEQYF. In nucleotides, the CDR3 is TGTGCCAGCAGTGAGCGGGGCCATAGCTCCTACGAGCAGTACTTC.

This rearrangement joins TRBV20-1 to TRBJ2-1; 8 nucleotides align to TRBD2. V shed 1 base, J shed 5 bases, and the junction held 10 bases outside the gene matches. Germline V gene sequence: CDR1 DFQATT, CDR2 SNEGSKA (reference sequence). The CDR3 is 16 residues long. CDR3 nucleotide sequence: TGCAGTGCTAGAGCCCTTTTGCGGGGGGAACACAATGAGCAGTTCTTC. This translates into CSARALLRGEHNEQFF.

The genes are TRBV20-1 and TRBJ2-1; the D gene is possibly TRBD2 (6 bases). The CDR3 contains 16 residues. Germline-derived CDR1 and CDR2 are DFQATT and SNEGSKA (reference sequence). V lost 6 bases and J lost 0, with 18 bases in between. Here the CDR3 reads CSAIGGGQNSYNEQFF. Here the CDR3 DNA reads TGCAGTGCGATTGGGGGAGGTCAGAACTCCTACAATGAGCAGTTCTTC.